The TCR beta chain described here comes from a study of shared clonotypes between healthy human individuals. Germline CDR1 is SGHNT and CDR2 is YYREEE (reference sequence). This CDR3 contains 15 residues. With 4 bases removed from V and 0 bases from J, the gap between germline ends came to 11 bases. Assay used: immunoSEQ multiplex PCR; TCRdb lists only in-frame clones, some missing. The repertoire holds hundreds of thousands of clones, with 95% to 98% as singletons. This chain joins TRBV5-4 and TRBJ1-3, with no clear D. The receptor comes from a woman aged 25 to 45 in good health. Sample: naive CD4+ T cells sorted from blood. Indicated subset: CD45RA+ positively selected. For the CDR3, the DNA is TGTGCCAGCAGCATTGACTCAGGCTCTGGAAACACCATATATTTT. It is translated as CASSIDSGSGNTIYF. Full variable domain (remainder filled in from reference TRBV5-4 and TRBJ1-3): ETGVTQSPTHLIKTRGQQVTLRCSSQSGHNTVSWYQQALGQGPQFIFQYYREEENGRGNFPPRFSGLQFPNYSSELNVNALELDDSALYLCASSIDSGSGNTIYFGEGSWLTVV.